Sequencing of this T cell receptor beta chain was carried out in a study of cytomegalovirus exposure and HLA in healthy donors. On this clone itself: Its matching antigen is unknown.

Study outcomes and limitations: In an earlier analysis, about 87% or about 30%: the productive usage of most TCR beta V segments. Among TCR beta chains, those listed as cytomegalovirus-associated numbered about 160. Prediction of most subjects' HLA-A and HLA-B alleles by TCR beta sequences was reportedly accurate.

Both 60 Vbeta primers and 13 Jbeta primers went into the PCR. Here immunoSEQ multiplex PCR was the method, and the copy in TCRdb shows in-frame clones only, minus some. The sample carries 110,000 to 150,000 clones, approximately 80% recorded once. V shed 2 bases, J shed 7 bases, and the junction held 7 bases outside the gene matches. This CDR3 has 15 residues. The germline CDR1 and CDR2 sequences are LGHNA and YNFKEQ. This sequence was found in a woman aged 45-59 years in good health and CMV-seronegative. Source material: PBMCs. J is TRBJ1-4 and V is TRBV4-2, with 7 bases lining up with TRBD1. The CDR3 DNA reads TGTGCCAGCAGCCAACGAGGGGGCGAAGGTGAAAAACTGTTTTTT. This codes for CASSQRGGEGEKLFF.